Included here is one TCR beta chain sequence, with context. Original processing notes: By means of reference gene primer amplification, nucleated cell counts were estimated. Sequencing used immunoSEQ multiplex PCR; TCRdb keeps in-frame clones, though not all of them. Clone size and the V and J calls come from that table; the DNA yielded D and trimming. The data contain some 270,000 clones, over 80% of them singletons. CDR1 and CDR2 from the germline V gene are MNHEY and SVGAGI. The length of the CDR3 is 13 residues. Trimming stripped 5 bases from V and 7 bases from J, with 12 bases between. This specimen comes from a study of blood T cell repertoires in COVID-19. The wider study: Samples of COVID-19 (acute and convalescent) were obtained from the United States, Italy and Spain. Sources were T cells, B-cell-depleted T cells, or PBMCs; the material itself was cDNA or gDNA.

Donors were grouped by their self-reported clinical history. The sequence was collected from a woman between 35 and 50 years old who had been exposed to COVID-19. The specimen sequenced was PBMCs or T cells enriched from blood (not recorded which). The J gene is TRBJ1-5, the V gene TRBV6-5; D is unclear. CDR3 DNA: TGTGCCAGCAGTCTGAGGGAGTCCCAGCCCCAGCATTTT. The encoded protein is CASSLRESQPQHF.